This T cell receptor beta chain was found in a study of shared clonotypes between healthy human individuals. Study-wide background: The donors, two women and three men, were aged 18 to 49. Study results and limitations: Non-shared clonotypes were found to have lower generation probabilities than the clonotypes that were shared by all four of the sorted-subset donors.

Using immunoSEQ multiplex PCR, the repertoire was profiled, and TCRdb retains in-frame clones only, with some absent. The sample yields millions of clones, just over 90% seen once. There were only Caucasian adults among the donors, and all lived in Nashville, Tennessee. This CDR3 is 15 amino acids long. Germline lookup yields CDR1 SGHNT and CDR2 YYREEE (reference sequence). The V segment lost 3 bases and the J segment 5 bases; nucleotides outside the gene matches: 8. Of note for this clone: Its antigen remains unknown.

The rearrangement links TRBV5-4 to TRBJ2-5; 9 positions match TRBD1. Material: naive CD4+ T cells sorted from blood. Subset noted: CD45RA+ positively selected. This TCR derives from a man younger than 35 in good health. DNA for the CDR3: TGTGCCAGCAGCTCGAAGACAGGGGGTAGGGAGACCCAGTACTTC. It is translated as CASSSKTGGRETQYF.